This T cell receptor beta chain was profiled in a study of blood T cell repertoires in COVID-19. About the study: The United States, Italy and Spain provided the acute and convalescent COVID-19 samples. Sample material is recorded as cDNA or gDNA derived from T cells, B-cell-depleted T cells, or PBMCs.

Those enrolled in Seattle joined during active infection and were followed longitudinally afterward. V gave up 0 bases and J gave up 7 bases, with 7 bases separating them. The CDR3 is made up of 14 amino acids. CDR1 LGHDT and CDR2 YNNKEL come from the germline V gene (reference sequence). The data were produced by immunoSEQ multiplex PCR, yet TCRdb's version contains in-frame clones alone and is incomplete. The sample contains about 98,000 clones, roughly 92% of which appear only once. The chain is built from TRBV3-1 (or the pseudogene TRBV3-2) and TRBJ1-6; D gene uncertain. The sequenced sample was peripheral blood. This receptor was identified in a woman aged 45-65 years with COVID-19, enrolled during active disease. The CDR3 region is CASSQDQRNSPLHF. The CDR3 bases are TGTGCCAGCAGCCAAGATCAGAGGAATTCACCCCTCCACTTT.